This T cell receptor beta chain derives from a study of shared T cell receptors in the human thymus. The data were produced by immunoSEQ multiplex PCR, yet TCRdb's version contains in-frame clones alone and is incomplete. Altogether hundreds of thousands of clones are present, approximately 88% being singletons, with the ten largest covering around 0.01%. The germline V gene has CDR1 KGHSH and CDR2 LQKENI. Trimming took 3 bases from V and 5 from J; bases not matched to a gene: 16. This CDR3 contains 18 residues. This sample also appeared in a second study, on human thymus T cells. From that paper: Healthy Finnish infants undergoing corrective surgery for congenital heart defects were the donors.

Sequenced material: thymocytes. The receptor was derived from a boy less than two years old with a congenital heart defect. The J gene is TRBJ1-5, the V gene TRBV18; 7 bases map to TRBD1. The CDR3 coding sequence is TGTGCCAGCTCACCCTACCCAAATCTGACAGGGCCCGATCAGCCCCAGCATTTT. Amino acids: CASSPYPNLTGPDQPQHF.